This TCR beta chain was profiled in a study of early T cells in non-severe SARS-CoV-2 infection. This clonotype was counted many times. Its cognate antigen is unknown. TCRdb reanalysed the 5' RACE reads using MiXCR and keeps one entry per CDR3 protein. The table records about 110,000 distinct CDR3 sequences, over 10% of them present only once. Whole-study results and caveats: There was a bias toward anti-spike CD8 responses in VDJdb matching, which missed private and CD4 specificities.

The CDR3 sequence is 16 residues long. J lost 5 bases, V lost 4 bases, and 13 bases had no gene match. The germline V gene encodes CDR1 SNHLY and CDR2 FYNNEI. Material: whole blood. The sequence came from an adult who was a healthcare worker with PCR-confirmed SARS-CoV-2 infection or an uninfected control (not recorded which). The chain carries TRBV2 and TRBJ1-1, with 7 bases identical to TRBD1. DNA of the CDR3: TGTGCCAGCAGTGGGCCTCTGGGGAGGGGGCATACTGAAGCTTTCTTT. Its protein is CASSGPLGRGHTEAFF.